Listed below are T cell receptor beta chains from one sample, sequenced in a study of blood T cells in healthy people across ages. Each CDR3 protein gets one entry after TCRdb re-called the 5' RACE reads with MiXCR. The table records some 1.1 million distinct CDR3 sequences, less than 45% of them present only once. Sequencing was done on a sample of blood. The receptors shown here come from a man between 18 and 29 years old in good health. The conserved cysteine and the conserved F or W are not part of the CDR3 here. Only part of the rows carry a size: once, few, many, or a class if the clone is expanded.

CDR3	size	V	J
ASSRTSGGNTYNEQF	.	TRBV7-2	TRBJ2-1
ASSQVPLAGEPYNEQF	.	TRBV4-1	TRBJ2-1
ASSLELGLLH	few	TRBV12-3/TRBV12-4	TRBJ1-6
ASSQAIPGYSYNEQF	.	TRBV4-2	TRBJ2-1
ASSPPKGVGTQY	few	TRBV28	TRBJ2-3
AISERDRGLGTQY	.	TRBV10-3	TRBJ2-5
ASSLVQGSGNTIY	.	TRBV5-1	TRBJ1-3
SARDLVGTVSYNEQF	.	TRBV20-1	TRBJ2-1
SAPPGSLANYGYT	.	TRBV20-1	TRBJ1-2
AISESAGGIYGYT	few	TRBV10-3	TRBJ1-2
ASRFEDIYNEQF	few	TRBV5-1	TRBJ2-1
ASSLGGLGSDNEQF	.	TRBV7-9	TRBJ2-1
ASQGQRLYEQY	.	TRBV21-1	TRBJ2-7
ASSFNEQF	many	TRBV27	TRBJ2-1
ASSHGGQWWVGYT	few	TRBV4-3	TRBJ1-2